This entry concerns a single TCR beta chain. TCRdb passed the 5' RACE reads through MiXCR, listing each CDR3 protein once. The sample records 150,000 to 200,000 distinct CDR3 sequences, 10% to 15% being singletons. These data originate in a study of CD8 T cells in ankylosing spondylitis. The CDR3 contains 13 residues. Trimming took off 5 bases at V and 4 bases at J, with 15 bases between the two ends. Germline CDR1 is DFQATT and CDR2 is SNEGSKA (reference sequence). The chain couples TRBV20-1 to TRBJ2-7; either TRBD1 or TRBD2 may fit D (5 bases each). This TCR came from a female donor with ankylosing spondylitis or in good health (not recorded which). Material: blood, either unsorted or a sorted T cell fraction (not recorded which). The CDR3 sequence: CSADPGRVYEQYF. CDR3 in DNA: TGCAGTGCTGATCCGGGACGGGTATACGAGCAGTACTTC.